The 30 T cell receptor beta chains below were found in one sample sequenced in a study of blood T cell repertoires in COVID-19 (dated by TCRdb to the early 2020s). Library creation used the immunoSEQ multiplex PCR assay. As stored in TCRdb, this immuneACCESS dataset retains in-frame rearrangements with V and J assigned. A fraction of the clones does not appear; measured against another copy, unresolved V genes explain less than half of the discrepancy, and the remainder lacks a known reason. The sample table contains about 190,000 clones; only one count was recorded for about 82% of them. Of the sample, about 5% is held by the ten largest clones. Source material: peripheral blood. These receptor sequences come from a woman aged 25 to 39 with acute or convalescent COVID-19.

This chain connects TRBV19 to TRBJ1-5; 7 bases are shared with TRBD1. The germline V gene has CDR1 LNHDA and CDR2 SQIVND (reference sequence). The CDR3 contains 12 residues. The junction had 9 bases not matched to a gene; V was cut back by 5 bases and J by 14 bases. In DNA, the CDR3 is TGTGCCAGTAGTTCGCGGACAGGACACGAGCATTTT. It is translated as CASSSRTGHEHF.

The rearrangement links TRBV28 to TRBJ2-2, with 12 bases identical to TRBD1. The germline V gene has CDR1 MDHEN and CDR2 SYDVKM. The length of the CDR3 is 17 residues. V gave up 2 bases and J gave up 4 bases; unmatched junction bases: 5. CDR3 DNA: TGTGCCAGCAGTTTAAGTGGGACAGGGGGCATCACCGGGGAGCTGTTTTTT. This gives the protein CASSLSGTGGITGELFF.

With regard to this clone: Different DNA sequences within this sample yield the same CDR3. The CDR3 here is CASSLVGSLEGGELFF. The CDR3 region has the DNA TGTGCCAGCAGCTTAGTGGGTTCCCTTGAGGGCGGGGAGCTGTTTTTT. The chain recombines TRBV7-3 with TRBJ2-2; the D gene is possibly TRBD2 (5 bases). Germline assignment: CDR1 SGHTA and CDR2 FQGTGA. The V end lost 2 bases, the J end lost 7 bases, and 17 bases lay between the germline ends. CDR3 size: 16 residues. The full variable domain, with the rest looked up from reference TRBV7-3 and TRBJ2-2, is GAGVSQTPSNKVTEKGKYVELRCDPISGHTALYWYRQSLGQGPEFLIYFQGTGAADDSGLPNDRFFAVRPEGSVSTLKIQRTERGDSAVYLCASSLVGSLEGGELFFGEGSRLTVL.

The chain couples TRBV19 to TRBJ2-3, with 7 bases matching TRBD2. This CDR3 comprises 15 residues. Germline trimming cut 4 bases from V and 2 bases from J; bases unmatched to any gene: 6. Germline assignment: CDR1 LNHDA and CDR2 SQIVND (reference sequence). In DNA form, the CDR3 reads TGTGCCAGTAGTACTGCTAGCGGCCCCACAGATACGCAGTATTTT. It codes for CASSTASGPTDTQYF.

This sequence joins TRBV4-1 and TRBJ1-5; D remains ambiguous. The CDR3 is 15 amino acids. Germline V lookup: CDR1 MGHRA, CDR2 YSYEKL. With 0 bases removed from V and 9 bases from J, the gap between germline ends came to 15 bases. The CDR3, as DNA: TGCGCCAGCAGCCAAGACAGGCTCGCGGGTAGGCCCCAGCATTTT. Translation: CASSQDRLAGRPQHF.

CDR3 loop: CASSLILADTDTQYF. CDR3 DNA: TGTGCCAGCAGCTTGATCTTAGCGGACACAGATACGCAGTATTTT. This chain joins TRBV5-8 and TRBJ2-3; tentative D call: TRBD2 (6 bases). CDR3 size: 15 residues. Germline V gene sequence: CDR1 SGHTS, CDR2 YDEGEE. V gave up 1 base and J gave up 2 bases, with 11 bases separating them.

CDR3 nucleotide sequence: TGTGCCAGCAGCCCCGGAGGGACAGATAATTCACCCCTCCACTTT. Translating gives CASSPGGTDNSPLHF. V is TRBV9 and J is TRBJ1-6, with 7 bases matching TRBD1. V was pared by 4 bases and J by 5 bases, with 6 bases of the junction left unmatched. The germline gives CDR1 SGDLS, CDR2 YYNGEE. This CDR3 has 15 residues.

The rearrangement uses TRBV12-3 or TRBV12-4 and TRBJ1-3; D possibly corresponds to TRBD1 (5 bases). Trimming pared 4 bases from V and 6 bases from J, leaving 7 bases between. The CDR3 runs 12 residues. The CDR3 spells CASSSRENTIYF. CDR3 coding DNA: TGTGCCAGCAGTTCCAGGGAAAACACCATATATTTT.

The chain employs TRBV6-2 or TRBV6-3 and TRBJ2-7; 8 nucleotides align to TRBD2. Germline CDR1 MNHEY, CDR2 SVGEGT. Losses at the gene ends were 2 bases for V and 5 bases for J; bases not matched to a gene: 8. CDR3 length: 15 amino acids. This CDR3 is CASSYTGLAIHEQYF. CDR3 DNA sequence: TGTGCCAGCAGTTACACAGGACTAGCAATCCACGAGCAGTACTTC.

This clone appeared once. V gene TRBV25-1 combines with J gene TRBJ1-4, with D uncertain. CDR3 length equals 13 residues. Germline V gene lookup returns CDR1 MGHDK and CDR2 SYGVNS. V lost 7 bases and J lost 7, with 13 bases in between. CDR3: CASTPRRGEKLFF. CDR3 DNA sequence: TGTGCCAGCACTCCACGAAGAGGTGAAAAACTGTTTTTT. Full variable domain (remainder filled in from reference TRBV25-1 and TRBJ1-4): EADIYQTPRYLVIGTGKKITLECSQTMGHDKMYWYQQDPGMELHLIHYSYGVNSTEKGDLSSESTVSRIRTEHFPLTLESARPSHTSQYLCASTPRRGEKLFFGSGTQLSVL.

The genes are TRBV13 and TRBJ2-3, with 10 bases fitting TRBD2. Germline CDR1 and CDR2: PRHDT and FYEKMQ (reference sequence). The CDR3 consists of 17 residues. The ends lost 1 base at V and 0 bases at J; junction bases unmatched: 4. In DNA form, the CDR3 reads TGTGCCAGCAGCTTAGCCGCAGCGGGGGGGAGCACAGATACGCAGTATTTT. This encodes CASSLAAAGGSTDTQYF.

The gene calls are TRBV14 and TRBJ1-4, with 7 bases identical to TRBD1. The CDR3 consists of 15 residues. Germline trimming cut 3 bases from V and 5 bases from J; bases unmatched to any gene: 6. CDR1 is SGHDN and CDR2 is FVKESK in the germline V gene. The CDR3 DNA is TGTGCCAGCAGCCACCGGACAGGAACAAATGAAAAACTGTTTTTT. Translating gives CASSHRTGTNEKLFF.

The chain recombines TRBV28 with TRBJ1-1, with D tentatively TRBD1 (5 bases). Trimming took 3 bases from V and 0 from J, leaving 17 bases between them. Germline CDR1 MDHEN, CDR2 SYDVKM. The CDR3 runs 17 residues. In DNA, the CDR3 is TGTGCCAGCAGTTTTCCGTCAGGGCTCCGGTTGAACACTGAAGCTTTCTTT. Encoded protein: CASSFPSGLRLNTEAFF.

V gene TRBV7-2 combines with J gene TRBJ2-7; 7 positions match TRBD1. This CDR3 spans 17 amino acids. Germline lookup yields CDR1 SGHTA and CDR2 FQGNSA. V was clipped by 2 bases and J by 1 base; unmatched bases: 11. In nucleotides, the CDR3 is TGTGCCAGCAGCTTATCTCCTGCGACGACAGGGTCCTACGAGCAGTACTTC. Protein sequence: CASSLSPATTGSYEQYF.

This clone was detected a few times. The rearrangement joins TRBV7-2 to TRBJ1-2, with unresolved D. The V end was cut by 1 base, the J end by 0 bases, with 12 bases between. Germline values: CDR1 SGHTA, CDR2 FQGNSA. The CDR3 consists of 16 residues. CDR3: CASSLGSERSNYGYTF. The CDR3 DNA follows: TGTGCCAGCAGCTTAGGATCAGAGCGCTCTAACTATGGCTACACCTTC.

V is TRBV29-1 and J is TRBJ1-1; 11 bases match TRBD1. The germline gives CDR1 SQVTM, CDR2 ANQGSEA. The CDR3 loop spans 13 amino acids. With 3 bases clipped from V and 9 bases from J, the junction kept 6 bases outside the gene matches. The CDR3 nucleotides read TGCAGCGTTGAGGGGACAGGGGGGGTAAAAGCTTTCTTT. Translation: CSVEGTGGVKAFF.

The CDR3 reads CASSLGALADTQYF. The CDR3 nucleotides read TGTGCCAGCAGCTTGGGGGCACTAGCAGATACGCAGTATTTT. The chain combines TRBV5-6 with TRBJ2-3; possible D gene TRBD2, 5 bases. The germline V gene has CDR1 SGHDT and CDR2 YYEEEE. The CDR3 sequence is 14 residues long. V lost 0 bases to trimming and J lost 4 bases, with 9 bases between them.

This clone was picked up a small number of times. The CDR3: CASSFRSGNTIYF. The CDR3 DNA reads as TGTGCCAGCAGCTTCCGGTCTGGAAACACCATATATTTT. This chain uses TRBV7-6 with TRBJ1-3; the D is unclear. Looked up from germline, CDR1 is SGHVS and CDR2 is FNYEAQ. V was clipped by 3 bases and J by 1 base, with 4 bases between them. The CDR3 contains 13 residues. Filled out from reference TRBV7-6 and TRBJ1-3, the complete variable domain reads GAGVSQSPRYKVTKRGQDVALRCDPISGHVSLYWYRQALGQGPEFLTYFNYEAQQDKSGLPNDRFSAERPEGSISTLTIQRTEQRDSAMYRCASSFRSGNTIYFGEGSWLTVV.

This rearrangement joins TRBV7-2 to TRBJ2-3, with 10 bases matching TRBD2. CDR3 length: 16 residues. Germline loops: CDR1 SGHTA, CDR2 FQGNSA. V trimming: 4 bases; J trimming: 7 bases; junction bases outside the gene matches: 11. The CDR3 spells CASSSRTSGDRYTQYF. CDR3 nucleotides: TGTGCCAGCAGCTCTAGGACTAGCGGAGATCGTTATACGCAGTATTTT.

This rearrangement joins TRBV6-5 to TRBJ2-3; 7 bases agree with TRBD2. This CDR3 contains 15 residues. Trimming removed 5 bases from V and 2 bases from J; junction bases left unmatched: 7. Germline-derived CDR1 and CDR2 are MNHEY and SVGAGI. The CDR3 coding sequence is TGTGCCAGCAGTCCGACTAGCAGTTTCACAGATACGCAGTATTTT. Its translation: CASSPTSSFTDTQYF.

The chain couples TRBV9 to TRBJ1-2; 8 bases match TRBD1. V lost 0 bases and J lost 10; bases outside the gene matches: 2. The CDR3 extends over 12 amino acids. Germline lookup yields CDR1 SGDLS and CDR2 YYNGEE. The CDR3 DNA sequence: TGTGCCAGCAGCGTAGTGGACAGGGCCTACACCTTC. It yields the protein CASSVVDRAYTF. The complete variable domain, with remaining parts taken from reference TRBV9 and TRBJ1-2, reads DSGVTQTPKHLITATGQRVTLRCSPRSGDLSVYWYQQSLDQGLQFLIQYYNGEERAKGNILERFSAQQFPDLHSELNLSSLELGDSALYFCASSVVDRAYTFGSGTRLTVV.

J is TRBJ2-7 and V is TRBV10-3; D is perhaps TRBD2 (6 bases). The V and J ends lost 0 bases and 3 bases respectively, with 12 bases between them. Germline V lookup: CDR1 ENHRY, CDR2 SYGVKD. CDR3 length: 15 residues. CDR3 sequence (DNA): TGTGCCATCAGTGAGTCTATGGAGGGAAACTACGAGCAGTACTTC. Translation: CAISESMEGNYEQYF.

The chain links TRBV28 to TRBJ1-2, with D unresolved. This CDR3 region has 13 residues. Trimming shortened V by 7 bases and J by 7 bases, and 16 bases separated the two germline ends. Germline CDR1 reads MDHEN; CDR2 reads SYDVKM. The CDR3 coding sequence is TGTGCCAGCATTAATTCGGGCGCGGGTGGCTACACCTTC. Its protein is CASINSGAGGYTF.

The CDR3: CASSLAAGTRLNTEAFF. Here the CDR3 DNA reads TGTGCCAGCAGCTTGGCGGCAGGGACTAGGCTTAACACTGAAGCTTTCTTT. The genes are TRBV5-6 and TRBJ1-1, with D possibly TRBD1 on 5 matching bases. CDR1 and CDR2 (germline): SGHDT, YYEEEE. The CDR3 length is 17 residues. Trimming stripped 0 bases from V and 2 bases from J, with 17 bases between.

The rearrangement links TRBV5-1 to TRBJ2-2; the D gene is possibly TRBD1 (5 bases). The CDR3 sequence is 17 residues long. Trimming removed 1 base at V and 0 bases at J, with 13 bases between. CDR1 and CDR2 (germline): SGHRS, YFSETQ. The CDR3 protein is CASSLPRVAPNTGELFF. In nucleotides, the CDR3 is TGCGCCAGCAGCTTGCCCAGGGTTGCACCGAACACCGGGGAGCTGTTTTTT.

CDR3 region: CAWDTGGASYEQYF. The CDR3 DNA is TGTGCCTGGGATACAGGGGGCGCCTCCTACGAGCAGTACTTC. This chain joins TRBV30 and TRBJ2-7, with 9 nucleotides matching TRBD1. There are 14 residues in the CDR3. Germline trimming cut 5 bases from V and 0 bases from J; bases unmatched to any gene: 5. Germline loops: CDR1 GTSNPN, CDR2 SVGIG (reference sequence).

The gene calls are TRBV27 and TRBJ1-2, with D possibly being TRBD1 (5 bases). The CDR3 has 16 residues. Germline V CDR1 and CDR2: MNHEY, SMNVEV (reference sequence). V was clipped by 6 bases and J by 0 bases, with 17 bases between them. CDR3 nucleotides: TGTGCCAGCAGGGGGGGACGGATGACTTCTAACTATGGCTACACCTTC. Amino acid sequence: CASRGGRMTSNYGYTF.

This clone was recorded a few times. This chain connects TRBV27 to TRBJ2-7; tentatively, D is TRBD2 (6 bases). V lost 0 bases and J 11 bases, leaving 14 bases between the germline ends. This CDR3 has 13 amino acids. The germline V gene has CDR1 MNHEY and CDR2 SMNVEV (reference sequence). The CDR3 here is CASSLSTRDLEYF. In DNA form, the CDR3 reads TGTGCCAGCAGTTTATCGACGCGGGATCTCGAGTACTTC.

The rearrangement joins TRBV11-2 to TRBJ1-2; a possible D gene is TRBD1 (5 bases). Trimming shortened V by 1 base and J by 8 bases, and 17 bases separated the two germline ends. This CDR3 is 15 amino acids long. The germline V gene encodes CDR1 SGHAT and CDR2 FQNNGV. CDR3 bases: TGTGCCAGCAGCTTAGGACAGCTCGGTGCTGGGGGCTACACCTTC. The encoded protein is CASSLGQLGAGGYTF.

The chain employs TRBV9 and TRBJ1-6, with TRBD1 identical over 9 bases. The CDR3 runs 17 residues. Germline loops: CDR1 SGDLS, CDR2 YYNGEE. J gave up 6 bases and V 3 bases, and 10 bases lay outside the gene matches. In DNA, the CDR3 is TGTGCCAGCAGCGGAACCGCCGGGACAGGGATTAATTCACCCCTCCACTTT. Translation: CASSGTAGTGINSPLHF.